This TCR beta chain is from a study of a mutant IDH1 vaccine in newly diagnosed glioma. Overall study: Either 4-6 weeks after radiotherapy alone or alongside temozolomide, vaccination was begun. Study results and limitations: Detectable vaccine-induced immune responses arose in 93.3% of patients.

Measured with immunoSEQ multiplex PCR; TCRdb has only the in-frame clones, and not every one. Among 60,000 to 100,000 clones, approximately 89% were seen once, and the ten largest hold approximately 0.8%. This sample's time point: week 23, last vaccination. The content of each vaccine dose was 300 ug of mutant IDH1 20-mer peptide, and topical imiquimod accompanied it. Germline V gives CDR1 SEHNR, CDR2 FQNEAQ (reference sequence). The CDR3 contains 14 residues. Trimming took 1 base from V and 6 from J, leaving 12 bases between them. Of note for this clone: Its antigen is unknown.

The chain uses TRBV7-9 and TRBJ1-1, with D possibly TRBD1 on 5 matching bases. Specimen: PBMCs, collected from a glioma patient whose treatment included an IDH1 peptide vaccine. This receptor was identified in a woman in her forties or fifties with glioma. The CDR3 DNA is TGTGCCAGCAGCTTAGGTCAGGGAGTCCCTGAAGCTTTCTTT. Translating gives CASSLGQGVPEAFF. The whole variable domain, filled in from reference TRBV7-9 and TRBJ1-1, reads DTGVSQNPRHKITKRGQNVTFRCDPISEHNRLYWYRQTLGQGPEFLTYFQNEAQLEKSRLLSDRFSAERPKGSFSTLEIQRTEQGDSAMYLCASSLGQGVPEAFFGQGTRLTVV.